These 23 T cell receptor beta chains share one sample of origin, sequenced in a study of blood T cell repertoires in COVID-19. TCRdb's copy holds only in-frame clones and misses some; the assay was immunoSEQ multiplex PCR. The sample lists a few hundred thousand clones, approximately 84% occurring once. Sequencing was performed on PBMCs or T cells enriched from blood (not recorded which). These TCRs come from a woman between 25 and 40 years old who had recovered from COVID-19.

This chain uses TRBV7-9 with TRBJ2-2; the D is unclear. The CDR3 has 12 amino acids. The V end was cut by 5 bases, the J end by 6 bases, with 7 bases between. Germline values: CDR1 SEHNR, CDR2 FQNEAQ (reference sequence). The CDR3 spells CASSTSSGELFF. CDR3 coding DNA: TGTGCCAGCAGCACATCGTCCGGGGAGCTGTTTTTT. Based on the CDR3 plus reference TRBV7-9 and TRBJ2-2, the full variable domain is DTGVSQNPRHKITKRGQNVTFRCDPISEHNRLYWYRQTLGQGPEFLTYFQNEAQLEKSRLLSDRFSAERPKGSFSTLEIQRTEQGDSAMYLCASSTSSGELFFGEGSRLTVL.

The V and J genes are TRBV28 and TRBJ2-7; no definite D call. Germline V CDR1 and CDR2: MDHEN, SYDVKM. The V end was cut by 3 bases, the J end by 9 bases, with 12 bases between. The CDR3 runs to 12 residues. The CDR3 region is CASSFPREPQYF. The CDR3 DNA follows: TGTGCCAGCAGTTTCCCCCGTGAGCCGCAGTACTTC.

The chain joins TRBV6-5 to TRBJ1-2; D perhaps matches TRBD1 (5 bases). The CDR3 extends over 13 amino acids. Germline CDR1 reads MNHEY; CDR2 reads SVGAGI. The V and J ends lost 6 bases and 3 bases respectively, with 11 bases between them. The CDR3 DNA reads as TGTGCCAGCAGCCTGGACAACGACTATGGCTACACCTTC. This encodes CASSLDNDYGYTF.

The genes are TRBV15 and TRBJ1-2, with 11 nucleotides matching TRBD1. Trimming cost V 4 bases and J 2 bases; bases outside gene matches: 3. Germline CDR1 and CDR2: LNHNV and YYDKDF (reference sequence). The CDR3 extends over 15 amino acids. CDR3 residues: CATSTRTGGNYGYTF. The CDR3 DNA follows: TGTGCCACCAGCACTAGGACAGGGGGCAACTATGGCTACACCTTC.

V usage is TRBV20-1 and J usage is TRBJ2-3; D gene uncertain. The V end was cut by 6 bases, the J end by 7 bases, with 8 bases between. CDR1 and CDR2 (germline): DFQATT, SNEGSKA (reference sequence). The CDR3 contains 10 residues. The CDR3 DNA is TGCAGTGCCCAGGTCAATACGCAGTATTTT. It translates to CSAQVNTQYF.

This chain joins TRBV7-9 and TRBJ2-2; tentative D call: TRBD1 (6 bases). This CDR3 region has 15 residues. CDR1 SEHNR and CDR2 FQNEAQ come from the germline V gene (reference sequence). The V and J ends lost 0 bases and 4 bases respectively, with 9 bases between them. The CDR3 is CASSLAGTSTGELFF. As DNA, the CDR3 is TGTGCCAGCAGCTTAGCAGGGACAAGCACCGGGGAGCTGTTTTTT.

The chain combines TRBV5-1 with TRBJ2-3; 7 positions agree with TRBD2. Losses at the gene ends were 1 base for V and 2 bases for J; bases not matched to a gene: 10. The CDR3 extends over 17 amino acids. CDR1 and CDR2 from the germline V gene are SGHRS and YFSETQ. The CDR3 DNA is TGCGCCAGCAGCTTGTCCCCTAGCGGAAACCTCACAGATACGCAGTATTTT. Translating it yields CASSLSPSGNLTDTQYF.

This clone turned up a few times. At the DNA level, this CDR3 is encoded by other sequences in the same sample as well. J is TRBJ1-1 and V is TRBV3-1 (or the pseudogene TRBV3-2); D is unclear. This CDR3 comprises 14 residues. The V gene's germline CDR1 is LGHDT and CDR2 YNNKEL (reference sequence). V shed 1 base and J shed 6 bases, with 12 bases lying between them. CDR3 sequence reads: CASSQVGGRPEAFF. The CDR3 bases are TGTGCCAGCAGCCAAGTGGGAGGGCGACCTGAAGCTTTCTTT.

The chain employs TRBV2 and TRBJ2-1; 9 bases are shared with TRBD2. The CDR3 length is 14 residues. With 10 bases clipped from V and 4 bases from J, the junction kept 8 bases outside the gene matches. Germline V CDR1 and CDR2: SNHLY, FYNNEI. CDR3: CATTTSGLYNEQFF. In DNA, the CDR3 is TGTGCCACTACGACTAGCGGACTATACAATGAGCAGTTCTTC.

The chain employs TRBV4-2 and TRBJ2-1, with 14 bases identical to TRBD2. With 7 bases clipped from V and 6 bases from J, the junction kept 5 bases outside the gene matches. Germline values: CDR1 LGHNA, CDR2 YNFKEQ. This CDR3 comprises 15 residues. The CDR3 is CASNTGTSGSNEQFF. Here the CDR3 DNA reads TGTGCCAGCAATACAGGGACTAGCGGGAGCAATGAGCAGTTCTTC.

The CDR3 spells CASSYESSNQPQHF. In DNA form, the CDR3 reads TGTGCCAGCAGTTACGAGAGCTCAAATCAGCCCCAGCATTTT. V usage is TRBV6-6 and J usage is TRBJ1-5, with D uncertain. V was clipped by 2 bases and J by 4 bases, with 9 bases between them. The CDR3 is 14 amino acids. Germline-derived CDR1 and CDR2 are MNHNY and SVGAGI (reference sequence).

The CDR3 here is CASSLEDRGRGDTQYF. The CDR3 DNA reads TGTGCCAGCAGCTTAGAGGACAGGGGGCGAGGAGATACGCAGTATTTT. V gene TRBV7-2 combines with J gene TRBJ2-3, with 11 bases matching TRBD1. There are 16 residues in the CDR3. Per germline, CDR1 SGHTA and CDR2 FQGNSA. The V gene end was trimmed by 1 base and the J gene end by 5 bases; junction bases not matched to a gene: 5. Supplemented by reference TRBV7-2 and TRBJ2-3, the full variable domain reads GAGVSQSPSNKVTEKGKDVELRCDPISGHTALYWYRQSLGQGLEFLIYFQGNSAPDKSGLPSDRFSAERTGGSVSTLTIQRTQQEDSAVYLCASSLEDRGRGDTQYFGPGTRLTVL.

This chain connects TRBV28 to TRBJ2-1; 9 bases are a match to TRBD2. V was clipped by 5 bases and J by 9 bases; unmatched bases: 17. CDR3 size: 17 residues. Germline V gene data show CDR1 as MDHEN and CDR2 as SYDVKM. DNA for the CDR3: TGTGCCAGCAGTCCCCCAGGTAGCGGGAGTTTGGGGAGTGAGCAGTTCTTC. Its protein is CASSPPGSGSLGSEQFF. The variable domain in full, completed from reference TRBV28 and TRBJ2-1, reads DVKVTQSSRYLVKRTGEKVFLECVQDMDHENMFWYRQDPGLGLRLIYFSYDVKMKEKGDIPEGYSVSREKKERFSLILESASTNQTSMYLCASSPPGSGSLGSEQFFGPGTRLTVL.

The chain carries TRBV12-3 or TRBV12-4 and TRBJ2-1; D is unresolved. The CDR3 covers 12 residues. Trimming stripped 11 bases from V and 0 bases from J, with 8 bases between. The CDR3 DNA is TGTGCCCAGGCGAGCTCCTACAATGAGCAGTTCTTC. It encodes CAQASSYNEQFF.

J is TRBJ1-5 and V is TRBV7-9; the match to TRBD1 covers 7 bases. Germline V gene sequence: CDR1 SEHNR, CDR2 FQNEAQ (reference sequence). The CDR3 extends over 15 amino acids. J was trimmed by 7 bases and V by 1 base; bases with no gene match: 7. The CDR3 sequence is CASSLGTGAFQPQHF. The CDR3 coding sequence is TGTGCCAGCAGCTTAGGAACAGGGGCATTCCAGCCCCAGCATTTT.

Here the CDR3 DNA reads TGTGCCAGCAGCTGGACAGGGGGCTACAATGAGCAGTTCTTC. Translated, it gives CASSWTGGYNEQFF. The chain combines TRBV7-9 with TRBJ2-1, with 10 bases identical to TRBD1. Germline V gene sequence: CDR1 SEHNR, CDR2 FQNEAQ (reference sequence). V lost 4 bases and J lost 3; bases outside the gene matches: 0. The CDR3 is made up of 14 amino acids.

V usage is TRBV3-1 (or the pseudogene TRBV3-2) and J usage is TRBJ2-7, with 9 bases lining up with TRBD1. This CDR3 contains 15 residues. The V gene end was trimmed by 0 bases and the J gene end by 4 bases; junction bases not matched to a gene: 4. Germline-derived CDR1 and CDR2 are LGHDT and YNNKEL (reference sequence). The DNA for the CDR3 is TGTGCCAGCAGCCAAGATTTAGACAGGGGGTACGAGCAGTACTTC. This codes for CASSQDLDRGYEQYF.

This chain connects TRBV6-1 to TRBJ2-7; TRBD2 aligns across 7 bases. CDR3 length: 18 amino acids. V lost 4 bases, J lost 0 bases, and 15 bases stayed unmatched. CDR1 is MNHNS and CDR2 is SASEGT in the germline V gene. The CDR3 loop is CASSARLSSGTSSYEQYF. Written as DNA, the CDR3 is TGTGCCAGCAGTGCCCGTTTGTCTAGCGGAACGAGCTCCTACGAGCAGTACTTC.

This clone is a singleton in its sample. CDR3 sequence (DNA): TGTGCCAGCAGTTACGGGGGGGCTGACGGCTACACCTTC. Protein product: CASSYGGADGYTF. This chain links TRBV6-5 with TRBJ1-2; the D gene is possibly TRBD1 (6 bases). Looked up from germline, CDR1 is MNHEY and CDR2 is SVGAGI. This CDR3 contains 13 residues. V dropped 2 bases and J dropped 8 bases, with 12 bases sitting between them.

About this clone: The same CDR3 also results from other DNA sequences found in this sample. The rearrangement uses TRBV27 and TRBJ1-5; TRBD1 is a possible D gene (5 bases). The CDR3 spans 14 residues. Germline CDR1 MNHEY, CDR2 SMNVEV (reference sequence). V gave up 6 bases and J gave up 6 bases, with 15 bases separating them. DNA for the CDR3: TGTGCCAGCAGCTTAACCCGGGGGGGTCAGCCCCAGCATTTT. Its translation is CASSLTRGGQPQHF.

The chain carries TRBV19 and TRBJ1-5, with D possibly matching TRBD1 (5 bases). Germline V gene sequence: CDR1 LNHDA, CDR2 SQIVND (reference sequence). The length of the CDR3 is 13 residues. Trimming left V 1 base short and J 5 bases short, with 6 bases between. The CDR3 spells CASSIGGHQPQHF. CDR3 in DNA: TGTGCCAGTAGTATAGGGGGCCATCAGCCCCAGCATTTT.

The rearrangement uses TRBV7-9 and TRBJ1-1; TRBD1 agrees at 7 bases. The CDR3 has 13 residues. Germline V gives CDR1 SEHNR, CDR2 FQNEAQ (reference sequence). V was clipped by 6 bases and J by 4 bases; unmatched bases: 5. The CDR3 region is CASRERTGTEAFF. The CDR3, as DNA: TGTGCCAGCAGAGAAAGGACAGGCACTGAAGCTTTCTTT. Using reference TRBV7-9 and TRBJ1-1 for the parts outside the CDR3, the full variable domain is DTGVSQNPRHKITKRGQNVTFRCDPISEHNRLYWYRQTLGQGPEFLTYFQNEAQLEKSRLLSDRFSAERPKGSFSTLEIQRTEQGDSAMYLCASRERTGTEAFFGQGTRLTVV.

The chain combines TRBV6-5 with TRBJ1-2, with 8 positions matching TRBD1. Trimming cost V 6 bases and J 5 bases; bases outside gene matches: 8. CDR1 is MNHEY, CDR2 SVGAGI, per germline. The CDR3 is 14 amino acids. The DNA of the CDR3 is TGTGCCAGCAGCCCAACAGGGGGGAGTTATGGCTACACCTTC. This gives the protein CASSPTGGSYGYTF.